Below are 17 T cell receptor beta chains sequenced from a single sample in a study of cytomegalovirus exposure and HLA in healthy donors (dated by TCRdb to the late 2010s). The library was generated by the immunoSEQ multiplex PCR assay. TCRdb's version of the immuneACCESS table is confined to in-frame rearrangements and falls short of the full clone set. An unresolved V gene accounts for under half of the shortfall where checked; the remainder is of unknown origin. This sample gives about 120,000 clones in total; approximately 89% of them show up just once. Clones ranked in the top ten supply 1.5% to 2% of the sample. Sample: PBMCs. All receptors come from a woman aged 18-35 years in good health and CMV-seronegative.

The chain links TRBV27 to TRBJ1-1; D perhaps matches TRBD1 (6 bases). This CDR3 has 17 residues. Germline CDR1 reads MNHEY; CDR2 reads SMNVEV (reference sequence). The germline V and J ends were trimmed by 0 bases and 0 bases, with 14 bases remaining between them. This chain's CDR3 is CASSLSMGGALNTEAFF. In DNA form, the CDR3 reads TGTGCCAGCAGTTTATCGATGGGGGGGGCCCTGAACACTGAAGCTTTCTTT.

The DNA for the CDR3 is TGTGCCAGCAGCCCGGACAGGGAAGAAAAACTGTTTTTT. Residues: CASSPDREEKLFF. V is TRBV7-9 and J is TRBJ1-4, with 8 bases fitting TRBD1. This CDR3 has 13 amino acids. V dropped 5 bases and J dropped 8; count of bases not matched to a gene: 4. CDR1 SEHNR and CDR2 FQNEAQ come from the germline V gene (reference sequence).

V gene TRBV9 combines with J gene TRBJ2-1; no clear D. Germline V gene sequence: CDR1 SGDLS, CDR2 YYNGEE. With 4 bases removed from V and 7 bases from J, the gap between germline ends came to 9 bases. The CDR3 is made up of 12 amino acids. CDR3 in amino acids: CASSPTLNEQFF. The DNA for the CDR3 is TGTGCCAGCAGCCCAACATTAAATGAGCAGTTCTTC.

The chain joins TRBV28 to TRBJ1-1; D is possibly TRBD1 (6 bases). Germline values: CDR1 MDHEN, CDR2 SYDVKM. Trimming took 4 bases from V and 7 from J, leaving 10 bases between them. The CDR3 has 12 residues. The CDR3 DNA follows: TGTGCCAGCAGTTCGGACAGCTTTGAAGCTTTCTTT. Its translation is CASSSDSFEAFF.

The gene calls are TRBV30 and TRBJ1-1, with a possible D match to TRBD1 (5 bases). This CDR3 has 11 amino acids. Looked up from germline, CDR1 is GTSNPN and CDR2 is SVGIG (reference sequence). The V gene lost 1 base and the J gene lost 6 bases, with 6 bases spanning the gap. The CDR3 sequence: CAWSEGPEAFF. CDR3 bases: TGTGCCTGGAGTGAGGGGCCTGAAGCTTTCTTT.

This sequence joins TRBV9 and TRBJ2-3, with 11 bases lining up with TRBD2. Germline V gives CDR1 SGDLS, CDR2 YYNGEE. V lost 0 bases, J lost 4 bases, and 4 bases stayed unmatched. CDR3 length: 16 residues. CDR3 in DNA: TGTGCCAGCAGCGTAGGACTGGGACTAGCGGCAGATACGCAGTATTTT. Translating gives CASSVGLGLAADTQYF. The full variable domain, rest sourced from reference TRBV9 and TRBJ2-3, is DSGVTQTPKHLITATGQRVTLRCSPRSGDLSVYWYQQSLDQGLQFLIQYYNGEERAKGNILERFSAQQFPDLHSELNLSSLELGDSALYFCASSVGLGLAADTQYFGPGTRLTVL.

The gene calls are TRBV30 and TRBJ2-7; 8 bases align to TRBD1. This CDR3 is 14 amino acids long. CDR1 is GTSNPN and CDR2 is SVGIG in the germline V gene (reference sequence). J gave up 5 bases and V 3 bases, and 9 bases lay outside the gene matches. CDR3 residues: CAWSSGQGVDEQYF. The CDR3 DNA reads as TGTGCCTGGAGCTCCGGACAGGGTGTGGACGAGCAGTACTTC.

J is TRBJ1-2 and V is TRBV30, with 11 bases aligning to TRBD1. Per germline, CDR1 GTSNPN and CDR2 SVGIG (reference sequence). Unmatched junction bases numbered 11, after V lost 5 bases and J lost 9 bases. The CDR3 contains 14 residues. The CDR3 DNA follows: TGTGCCTGGTCCTCAGGGACAGGGGGTAGGAGCTACACCTTC. It translates to CAWSSGTGGRSYTF.

The rearrangement uses TRBV7-8 and TRBJ1-4; a weak D match, TRBD1 (6 bases). V lost 4 bases and J 5 bases, leaving 14 bases between the germline ends. Germline V CDR1 and CDR2: SGHVS, FQNEAQ. The length of the CDR3 is 15 residues. The CDR3 sequence: CASSSSWTENEKLFF. The CDR3 DNA sequence: TGTGCCAGCAGCTCGTCTTGGACAGAAAATGAAAAACTGTTTTTT.

The CDR3 DNA is TGCGCCAGCTCAGGGGAGACCCAGTACTTC. Translation: CASSGETQYF. The V call is TRBV5-1, the J call TRBJ2-5; D is perhaps TRBD1 (5 bases). Germline CDR1 and CDR2: SGHRS and YFSETQ. The CDR3 is made up of 10 amino acids. V was trimmed by 7 bases and J by 5 bases, leaving 6 bases between them.

The chain employs TRBV6-5 and TRBJ1-2; TRBD1 might be the D (6 bases). CDR3 size: 12 residues. V was cut by 5 bases and J by 5 bases, with 9 bases left in between. Per the germline V gene, CDR1 is MNHEY and CDR2 is SVGAGI. This CDR3 is CASSNREYGYTF. The CDR3 nucleotides are TGTGCCAGCAGTAACAGGGAATATGGCTACACCTTC.

The rearrangement joins TRBV5-1 to TRBJ1-2; 7 bases align to TRBD1. V shed 7 bases and J 4 bases; nucleotides not matched to a gene: 10. The length of the CDR3 is 14 residues. Germline V gene lookup returns CDR1 SGHRS and CDR2 YFSETQ. CDR3 DNA sequence: TGCGCCAGCCACGAGGGGGCCAGACCCTATGGCTACACCTTC. Amino acids: CASHEGARPYGYTF. The variable domain in full, with the rest retrieved from reference TRBV5-1 and TRBJ1-2, is KAGVTQTPRYLIKTRGQQVTLSCSPISGHRSVSWYQQTPGQGLQFLFEYFSETQRNKGNFPGRFSGRQFSNSRSEMNVSTLELGDSALYLCASHEGARPYGYTFGSGTRLTVV.

This chain links TRBV5-1 with TRBJ1-2, with 7 bases fitting TRBD1. This CDR3 has 13 amino acids. Germline values: CDR1 SGHRS, CDR2 YFSETQ. The trim removed 0 bases at V and 5 bases at J, leaving 1 base unmatched. The CDR3 DNA reads as TGCGCCAGCAGCTTGGCAGGGGGTTATGGCTACACCTTC. This gives the protein CASSLAGGYGYTF. Drawing the rest from reference TRBV5-1 and TRBJ1-2, the complete variable domain is KAGVTQTPRYLIKTRGQQVTLSCSPISGHRSVSWYQQTPGQGLQFLFEYFSETQRNKGNFPGRFSGRQFSNSRSEMNVSTLELGDSALYLCASSLAGGYGYTFGSGTRLTVV.

This sequence joins TRBV5-4 and TRBJ2-1; D perhaps matches TRBD1 (6 bases). Germline-derived CDR1 and CDR2 are SGHNT and YYREEE (reference sequence). The CDR3 length is 13 residues. V was shortened by 4 bases and J by 9 bases, with 14 bases between the two germline ends. The CDR3 here is CASSGDNNAEQFF. CDR3 DNA: TGTGCCAGCAGCGGGGACAACAATGCTGAGCAGTTCTTC.

The rearrangement joins TRBV2 to TRBJ2-3; 8 nucleotides line up with TRBD1. V shed 8 bases and J 5 bases; nucleotides not matched to a gene: 9. Germline V gives CDR1 SNHLY, CDR2 FYNNEI. The CDR3 consists of 14 residues. CDR3 in amino acids: CASAPGGAGDTQYF. In DNA form, the CDR3 reads TGTGCCAGCGCACCAGGGGGCGCGGGAGATACGCAGTATTTT.

The chain links TRBV5-1 to TRBJ2-1; weak D call: TRBD2 (6 bases). Germline-derived CDR1 and CDR2 are SGHRS and YFSETQ. The CDR3 covers 17 residues. The V end was cut by 1 base, the J end by 9 bases, with 23 bases between. The CDR3 loop reads CASSLNFFPGSESEQFF. CDR3 sequence (DNA): TGCGCCAGCAGCTTGAATTTCTTCCCCGGGAGTGAGAGTGAGCAGTTCTTC.

The chain combines TRBV5-1 with TRBJ2-7; D gene uncertain. Germline V lookup: CDR1 SGHRS, CDR2 YFSETQ. Trimming cost V 6 bases and J 9 bases, with 16 bases left between them. This CDR3 contains 12 residues. CDR3 nucleotides: TGCGCCAGCACTTCCACGGCGGAGAGGCAGTACTTC. It translates to CASTSTAERQYF.